The rows below give T cell receptor beta chains drawn from one sample of a study of blood T cell repertoires in COVID-19. Method: immunoSEQ multiplex PCR; TCRdb's copy keeps in-frame clones and lacks some. The data show some 250,000 clones, with approximately 84% seen just once and 3% to 3.5% held by the top ten. The sequencing sample was made of peripheral blood. The receptors come from a woman aged 25-40 years who had recovered from COVID-19. Each CDR3 is given without its conserved first and last residue. D genes are given only for firm matches.

V gene,D gene,CDR3 protein
TRBV12-3/TRBV12-4,.,ASSFWNTGELF
TRBV30,.,AWSVRGDWNEKLF
TRBV15,TRBD1,ATSREASGGGINGYT
TRBV11-2,TRBD2,ASSLTSGGLYNEQF
TRBV2,.,ASRLTAYGYT
TRBV5-1,.,ASSLEPGGTTTGYT
TRBV7-9,TRBD1,ASSLASGQAVSGNTIY
TRBV19,.,ASASRGGNTEAF
TRBV2,.,ASSVWTDYNSPLH
TRBV19,TRBD1,ASSVSTGVRNIQY
TRBV7-8,TRBD1,ASSTPRQGANEQF
TRBV10-3,TRBD1,AISPTDREVYEQY
TRBV9,.,ASSVAPQGLNTEAF
TRBV6-5,.,ASSSSQGLSGNTIY
TRBV6-1,TRBD1,ASSEFRDSSYEQY
TRBV5-1,.,ASSLPDTDTQY
TRBV2,.,ASSEAGRTPYEQY
TRBV11-1,.,ASSKDRLLNTEAF
TRBV9,.,ASRPSPDRGADTQY
TRBV7-9,TRBD2,ASRRGESTDTQY
TRBV6-2/TRBV6-3,TRBD2,ASSYPAGGGYNEQF